These 31 T cell receptor beta chains were all obtained from the same sample, sequenced in a study of beta chain features in type 1 diabetes. Findings of the study overall: TCRB CDR3s from Type 1 diabetes patients were moderately but significantly shorter in all four CD4+ subsets.

Their antigens remain unidentified. Sequencing targeted expressed TCRB transcripts, as all isolated RNA had been reverse transcribed. The protocol was immunoSEQ multiplex PCR, while the TCRdb copy is restricted to in-frame clones and leaves out a portion. This sample yields hundreds of thousands of clones, of which roughly a tenth are seen a single time; approximately 0.015% belongs to the top ten. The material sequenced was naive CD4+ T cells from blood. These receptors all come from a man under 40 with type 1 diabetes.

V gene TRBV18 combines with J gene TRBJ1-1; TRBD1 matches at 8 bases. J lost 3 bases, V lost 3 bases, and 9 bases had no gene match. CDR1 KGHSH and CDR2 LQKENI come from the germline V gene. There are 16 residues in the CDR3. The CDR3 nucleotides read TGTGCCAGCTCACCCGGGACAGGTGGACTCTACACTGAAGCTTTCTTT. It specifies CASSPGTGGLYTEAFF.

About this clone: The same CDR3 arises from other DNA sequences in this sample as well. This chain links TRBV18 with TRBJ2-7, with 9 nucleotides matching TRBD1. Germline-derived CDR1 and CDR2 are KGHSH and LQKENI. Trimming at V came to 2 bases and at J to 4 bases, leaving 3 bases not matched to a gene. The CDR3 totals 14 residues. The CDR3 bases are TGTGCCAGCTCACCAGGGACAGGGCCTTACGAGCAGTACTTC. It encodes CASSPGTGPYEQYF.

This clone was seen a handful of times. V usage is TRBV4-1 and J usage is TRBJ2-4; D gene unclear. The CDR3 has 13 amino acids. The ends were cut back, 2 bases at V and 3 bases at J, with 5 bases in the middle. Per the germline V gene, CDR1 is MGHRA and CDR2 is YSYEKL. This CDR3 is CASSQIVKNIQYF. Here the CDR3 DNA reads TGCGCCAGCAGCCAAATCGTCAAAAACATTCAGTACTTC.

The sample holds a few counts of this clone. This sequence joins TRBV28 and TRBJ1-6, with D unclear. Trimming cost V 7 bases and J 8 bases, with 15 bases left between them. Per germline, CDR1 MDHEN and CDR2 SYDVKM. The CDR3 contains 14 residues. The CDR3, as DNA: TGTGCCAGCACCCAGGAGGGAAGGGATTCACCCCTCCACTTT. Its protein product is CASTQEGRDSPLHF.

V usage is TRBV5-4 and J usage is TRBJ2-6; 7 positions match TRBD1. Germline trimming cut 10 bases from V and 3 bases from J; bases unmatched to any gene: 10. Germline assignment: CDR1 SGHNT and CDR2 YYREEE (reference sequence). This CDR3 contains 15 residues. This CDR3 is CAGHDREDGANVLTF. The DNA for the CDR3 is TGTGCCGGCCATGACAGGGAAGATGGGGCCAACGTCCTGACTTTC.

This clone was recorded a few times. This sequence joins TRBV29-1 and TRBJ2-2, with 7 bases that match TRBD2. The germline V gene encodes CDR1 SQVTM and CDR2 ANQGSEA. V was clipped by 7 bases and J by 4 bases; unmatched bases: 12. This CDR3 spans 15 amino acids. DNA for the CDR3: TGCAGCGGGGCGCCGGGGGGATGGGGCACCGGGGAGCTGTTTTTT. This sequence encodes CSGAPGGWGTGELFF.

This clone has more than one count but fewer than ten. The chain recombines TRBV6-6 with TRBJ2-1; 9 bases align to TRBD2. The V segment lost 2 bases and the J segment 6 bases; nucleotides outside the gene matches: 5. This CDR3 is 15 amino acids long. From germline, CDR1 is MNHNY and CDR2 SVGAGI (reference sequence). The chain's CDR3 is CASSYPAGGGNEQFF. The CDR3 nucleotides read TGTGCCAGCAGTTACCCAGCGGGGGGAGGCAATGAGCAGTTCTTC.

The genes are TRBV27 and TRBJ2-1; 12 bases align to TRBD2. The CDR3 totals 14 residues. J was trimmed by 8 bases and V by 3 bases; bases with no gene match: 2. Germline values: CDR1 MNHEY, CDR2 SMNVEV (reference sequence). In nucleotides, the CDR3 is TGTGCCAGCAGTTTCCTAGCGGGGGGGCATGAGCAGTTCTTC. Protein product: CASSFLAGGHEQFF.

This clone turned up a few times. The CDR3 nucleotides read TGTGCCAGCAGCGTAGGTGACAGCCTGTATGGCTACACCTTC. Its protein is CASSVGDSLYGYTF. The chain links TRBV9 to TRBJ1-2, with a tentative D call TRBD1 (5 bases). This CDR3 is built from 14 residues. V dropped 0 bases and J dropped 5 bases, with 11 bases sitting between them. The germline V gene encodes CDR1 SGDLS and CDR2 YYNGEE. The whole variable domain, remainder taken from reference TRBV9 and TRBJ1-2, is DSGVTQTPKHLITATGQRVTLRCSPRSGDLSVYWYQQSLDQGLQFLIQYYNGEERAKGNILERFSAQQFPDLHSELNLSSLELGDSALYFCASSVGDSLYGYTFGSGTRLTVV.

V is TRBV19 and J is TRBJ2-5, with a tentative D call TRBD2 (6 bases). From germline, CDR1 is LNHDA and CDR2 SQIVND (reference sequence). V gave up 3 bases and J gave up 0 bases, with 8 bases separating them. The CDR3 length is 14 residues. Here the CDR3 DNA reads TGTGCCAGTAGTATCGGGAGTTACCAAGAGACCCAGTACTTC. Protein product: CASSIGSYQETQYF.

This clone was counted a few times. This chain joins TRBV5-1 and TRBJ2-7, with TRBD2 matching 7 bases. The germline V gene has CDR1 SGHRS and CDR2 YFSETQ. V was clipped by 6 bases and J by 0 bases; unmatched bases: 3. The CDR3 consists of 13 residues. This CDR3 is CASTSGGSYEQYF. In DNA, the CDR3 is TGCGCCAGCACCTCGGGAGGCTCCTACGAGCAGTACTTC.

This clone has only a few counts. The V gene is TRBV7-6, the J gene TRBJ2-3; TRBD2 is a possible D gene (5 bases). CDR1 is SGHVS, CDR2 FNYEAQ, per germline. The CDR3 spans 13 residues. Deletions cut 5 bases from V and 2 bases from J, with 8 bases between. The CDR3 region is CASSPGNTDTQYF. The CDR3 DNA sequence: TGTGCCAGCAGCCCCGGGAACACAGATACGCAGTATTTT.

The sample holds a few counts of this clone. V gene TRBV29-1 combines with J gene TRBJ2-3; 7 bases are a match to TRBD2. This CDR3 contains 15 residues. The germline V gene has CDR1 SQVTM and CDR2 ANQGSEA. The junction had 16 bases not matched to a gene; V was cut back by 6 bases and J by 7 bases. CDR3 DNA: TGCAGCGTGGGGGGTTTAGCGGGCCCCGAACATACGCAGTATTTT. Its protein is CSVGGLAGPEHTQYF.

The rearrangement joins TRBV18 to TRBJ2-3; possibly TRBD2 for D (6 bases). Trimming removed 4 bases from V and 5 bases from J, with 10 bases in between. This CDR3 has 13 amino acids. CDR1 and CDR2 (germline): KGHSH, LQKENI. The CDR3 bases are TGTGCCAGCTCACGGGACTTACAAGATACGCAGTATTTT. This gives the protein CASSRDLQDTQYF. Full variable domain (outside the CDR3, taken from reference TRBV18 and TRBJ2-3): NAGVMQNPRHLVRRRGQEARLRCSPMKGHSHVYWYRQLPEEGLKFMVYLQKENIIDESGMPKERFSAEFPKEGPSILRIQQVVRGDSAAYFCASSRDLQDTQYFGPGTRLTVL.

This clone appeared a few times. CDR3 DNA sequence: TGTGCCAGCAGCTTGGCTGCGAATGAGCAGTTCTTC. Residues: CASSLAANEQFF. The rearrangement links TRBV5-8 to TRBJ2-1, with no clear D. Germline V CDR1 and CDR2: SGHTS, YDEGEE. The CDR3 extends over 12 amino acids. The V end was cut by 0 bases, the J end by 7 bases, with 5 bases between.

This clone was observed a few times. This chain joins TRBV7-9 and TRBJ1-2, with 7 bases aligning to TRBD1. Germline assignment: CDR1 SEHNR and CDR2 FQNEAQ (reference sequence). This CDR3 is built from 15 residues. The junction had 8 bases not matched to a gene; V was cut back by 5 bases and J by 2 bases. CDR3 protein: CASSPRQGLNYGYTF. Here the CDR3 DNA reads TGTGCCAGCAGCCCCAGACAGGGACTCAACTATGGCTACACCTTC.

This clone was seen a few times. The J gene is TRBJ1-5, the V gene TRBV4-1, with 9 positions matching TRBD1. The J segment lost 8 bases and the V segment lost 1 base, leaving 6 bases of the junction unmatched. The germline V gene encodes CDR1 MGHRA and CDR2 YSYEKL. The CDR3 is 15 amino acids. The CDR3 reads CASSQGDRVKEPQHF. The CDR3 coding sequence is TGCGCCAGCAGCCAAGGGGACAGGGTAAAGGAGCCCCAGCATTTT.

The chain has TRBV5-1 and TRBJ1-1, with TRBD1 as a possible D gene (6 bases). V was trimmed by 4 bases and J by 1 base, leaving 14 bases between them. Germline assignment: CDR1 SGHRS and CDR2 YFSETQ. This CDR3 comprises 15 residues. Written as DNA, the CDR3 is TGCGCCAGCAGCAGGCCCTCAGGGGCGAACACTGAAGCTTTCTTT. Its protein product is CASSRPSGANTEAFF.

As to this clone: Other DNA sequences in the same sample also yield this CDR3. The genes are TRBV2 and TRBJ2-3; possibly TRBD2 for D (6 bases). Germline V CDR1 and CDR2: SNHLY, FYNNEI. The CDR3 contains 14 residues. V lost 6 bases and J lost 1, with 11 bases in between. Here the CDR3 reads CASSVGGGTDTQYF. In nucleotides, the CDR3 is TGTGCCAGCAGCGTCGGGGGAGGCACAGATACGCAGTATTTT.

The rearrangement joins TRBV28 to TRBJ1-2, with D possibly TRBD1 on 5 matching bases. The length of the CDR3 is 15 residues. Germline V gives CDR1 MDHEN, CDR2 SYDVKM. Trimming stripped 5 bases from V and 5 bases from J, with 18 bases between. CDR3 region: CASSPPGRDIYGYTF. The CDR3 DNA sequence: TGTGCCAGCAGTCCCCCTGGCAGGGATATTTATGGCTACACCTTC.

This clone was detected only a few times. The chain recombines TRBV29-1 with TRBJ2-5; 10 bases map to TRBD2. V was pared by 6 bases and J by 0 bases, with 19 bases of the junction left unmatched. This CDR3 has 19 amino acids. Germline CDR1 is SQVTM and CDR2 is ANQGSEA. The CDR3 protein is CSVAQVAGGPPLYQETQYF. In nucleotides, the CDR3 is TGCAGCGTGGCGCAGGTAGCGGGGGGACCACCCTTGTACCAAGAGACCCAGTACTTC.

The chain has TRBV29-1 and TRBJ2-5; TRBD2 matches at 7 bases. Per germline, CDR1 SQVTM and CDR2 ANQGSEA. The V segment lost 5 bases and the J segment 5 bases; nucleotides outside the gene matches: 5. This CDR3 has 12 amino acids. CDR3 in DNA: TGCAGCGTTACGGGGGGTGTGGAGACCCAGTACTTC. Protein sequence: CSVTGGVETQYF.

V and J are TRBV5-1 and TRBJ2-7, with a tentative D call TRBD2 (7 bases). This CDR3 has 15 residues. The V end was cut by 0 bases, the J end by 2 bases, with 12 bases between. CDR1 is SGHRS and CDR2 is YFSETQ in the germline V gene. The CDR3 here is CASSLVGGLPYEQYF. The DNA of the CDR3 is TGCGCCAGCAGCTTGGTAGGGGGACTACCCTACGAGCAGTACTTC.

The chain employs TRBV12-5 and TRBJ1-2, with D unresolved. CDR3 length: 13 amino acids. V dropped 0 bases and J dropped 8 bases, with 10 bases sitting between them. The germline CDR1 and CDR2 sequences are LGHNT and FRNRAP. The CDR3 here is CASGLVSSEGYTF. CDR3 in DNA: TGTGCTAGTGGTTTGGTTTCGAGCGAGGGCTACACCTTC.

This clone has a handful of counts. The chain employs TRBV5-1 and TRBJ2-6, with 11 bases identical to TRBD1. This CDR3 comprises 18 residues. With 2 bases clipped from V and 0 bases from J, the junction kept 4 bases outside the gene matches. Germline V gene data show CDR1 as SGHRS and CDR2 as YFSETQ. The CDR3 protein is CASSFAGTGGSGANVLTF. Here the CDR3 DNA reads TGCGCCAGCAGCTTTGCCGGGACAGGGGGCTCTGGGGCCAACGTCCTGACTTTC.

This clone was seen a handful of times. The CDR3 here is CASSSGLAGVTQYF. CDR3 in DNA: TGTGCCAGCAGCTCCGGACTAGCGGGGGTCACGCAGTATTTT. The J gene is TRBJ2-3, the V gene TRBV7-3, with 13 bases aligning to TRBD2. This CDR3 spans 14 amino acids. The germline CDR1 and CDR2 sequences are SGHTA and FQGTGA. V was pared by 4 bases and J by 9 bases, with 4 bases of the junction left unmatched.

The chain recombines TRBV5-1 with TRBJ2-7, with D unresolved. V lost 0 bases to trimming and J lost 0 bases, with 7 bases between them. The CDR3 extends over 14 amino acids. In germline, CDR1 is SGHRS, CDR2 YFSETQ. CDR3: CASSLDAHSYEQYF. DNA of the CDR3: TGCGCCAGCAGCTTGGACGCACACTCCTACGAGCAGTACTTC.

This chain connects TRBV29-1 to TRBJ2-1; 8 positions match TRBD1. This CDR3 comprises 16 residues. Germline V gives CDR1 SQVTM, CDR2 ANQGSEA. V shed 1 base and J 2 bases; nucleotides not matched to a gene: 7. CDR3 sequence: CSVEGQGARTYNEQFF. CDR3 in DNA: TGCAGCGTTGAAGGGCAGGGGGCGCGAACCTACAATGAGCAGTTCTTC.

This clone was detected a few times. This chain connects TRBV2 to TRBJ2-2; possible D gene TRBD2, 5 bases. The germline V gene encodes CDR1 SNHLY and CDR2 FYNNEI. CDR3 size: 13 residues. Trimming shortened V by 7 bases and J by 3 bases, and 9 bases separated the two germline ends. CDR3 loop: CASTAEDTGELFF. The CDR3 bases are TGTGCCAGCACAGCGGAGGACACCGGGGAGCTGTTTTTT.

In its sample, this clone was seen a few times. The genes are TRBV7-3 and TRBJ2-2; TRBD2 is a possible D gene (5 bases). The V and J ends lost 4 bases and 5 bases respectively, with 8 bases between them. CDR1 SGHTA and CDR2 FQGTGA come from the germline V gene. The CDR3 is 13 residues long. In DNA, the CDR3 is TGTGCCAGCAGCTACTCGGGGACCGGGGAGCTGTTTTTT. Its protein is CASSYSGTGELFF.

This clone has only a few counts. V and J are TRBV12-5 and TRBJ2-3; 7 bases align to TRBD1. CDR1 and CDR2 from the germline V gene are LGHNT and FRNRAP. This CDR3 has 14 residues. The V gene end was trimmed by 4 bases and the J gene end by 0 bases; junction bases not matched to a gene: 1. CDR3 coding DNA: TGTGCTAGTGGTTGGGACAGAAGCACAGATACGCAGTATTTT. It encodes CASGWDRSTDTQYF. Based on the CDR3 plus reference TRBV12-5 and TRBJ2-3, the full variable domain is DARVTQTPRHKVTEMGQEVTMRCQPILGHNTVFWYRQTMMQGLELLAYFRNRAPLDDSGMPKDRFSAEMPDATLATLKIQPSEPRDSAVYFCASGWDRSTDTQYFGPGTRLTVL.